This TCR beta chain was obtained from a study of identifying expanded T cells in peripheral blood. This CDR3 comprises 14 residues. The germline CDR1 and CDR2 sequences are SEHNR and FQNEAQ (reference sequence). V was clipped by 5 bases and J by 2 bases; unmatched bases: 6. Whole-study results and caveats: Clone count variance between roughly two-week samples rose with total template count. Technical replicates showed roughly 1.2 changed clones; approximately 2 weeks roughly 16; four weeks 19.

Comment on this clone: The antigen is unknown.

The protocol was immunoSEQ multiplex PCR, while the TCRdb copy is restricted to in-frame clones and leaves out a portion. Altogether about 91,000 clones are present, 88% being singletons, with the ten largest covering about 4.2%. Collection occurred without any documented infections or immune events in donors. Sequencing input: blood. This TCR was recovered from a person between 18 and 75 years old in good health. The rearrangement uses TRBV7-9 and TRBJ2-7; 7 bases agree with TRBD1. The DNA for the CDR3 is TGTGCCAGCAGCGGATGGGACAGAACCTACGAGCAGTACTTC. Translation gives CASSGWDRTYEQYF.